The 9 T cell receptor beta chains below come from one sample, sequenced in a study of T cells in Graves' hyperthyroidism and ophthalmopathy. Amplified TCR beta CDR3 regions derived from RNA transcripts. The primer set for the first-round RT-PCR of the TCR CDR3 was HTBI. Each CDR3 protein is one row after TCRdb ran MiXCR on the multiplex PCR reads. The sample holds around 700,000 distinct CDR3 sequences, roughly 20% seen once. Sequences were obtained from blood. These receptors were collected from a woman between 45 and 65 years old with Graves' hyperthyroidism that later progressed to Graves' ophthalmopathy.

This clonotype has just a few counts. CDR3 residues: CASSPGQGLETQYF. CDR3 DNA: TGTGCCAGCTCGCCGGGACAGGGTCTAGAGACCCAGTACTTC. The V gene is TRBV18, the J gene TRBJ2-5; 9 bases agree with TRBD1. The CDR3 extends over 14 amino acids. Germline-derived CDR1 and CDR2 are KGHSH and LQKENI. J lost 4 bases, V lost 6 bases, and 6 bases had no gene match.

The chain couples TRBV6-1 to TRBJ1-5; TRBD1 agrees at 9 bases. With 4 bases clipped from V and 0 bases from J, the junction kept 13 bases outside the gene matches. Germline V gene lookup returns CDR1 MNHNS and CDR2 SASEGT. The CDR3 totals 19 residues. CDR3 in DNA: TGTGCCAGCAGTGTAAACCGGGACAGGGACCCCTATAGCAATCAGCCCCAGCATTTT. Its translation is CASSVNRDRDPYSNQPQHF.

This clonotype was seen a handful of times. The gene calls are TRBV10-3 and TRBJ2-3, with unresolved D. The V gene's germline CDR1 is ENHRY and CDR2 SYGVKD. The length of the CDR3 is 14 residues. Deletions cut 0 bases from V and 6 bases from J, with 10 bases between. The CDR3 here is CAISESSGVDTQYF. DNA for the CDR3: TGTGCCATCAGTGAGTCTTCGGGTGTCGATACGCAGTATTTT.

The table lists this clonotype with many counts. The gene calls are TRBV30 and TRBJ2-7; a weak D match, TRBD1 (5 bases). Germline V gene sequence: CDR1 GTSNPN, CDR2 SVGIG (reference sequence). This CDR3 spans 14 amino acids. Trimming removed 4 bases at V and 5 bases at J, with 18 bases between. CDR3 nucleotide sequence: TGTGCCTGGACCGCTATGGGGCTTGATGACGAGCAGTACTTC. Encoded protein: CAWTAMGLDDEQYF.

This clonotype was recorded many times. The chain links TRBV5-1 to TRBJ1-2; 9 bases line up with TRBD1. The CDR3 runs 14 residues. Germline values: CDR1 SGHRS, CDR2 YFSETQ. V was clipped by 5 bases and J by 3 bases; unmatched bases: 5. CDR3 in amino acids: CASRGTGRDYGYTF. The CDR3 DNA sequence: TGCGCCAGCAGAGGGACAGGGAGGGACTATGGCTACACCTTC.

The chain joins TRBV20-1 to TRBJ2-6; perhaps D is TRBD1 or TRBD2 (6 bases each). Deletions cut 1 base from V and 0 bases from J, with 10 bases between. The CDR3 sequence is 16 residues long. Germline V gene data show CDR1 as DFQATT and CDR2 as SNEGSKA (reference sequence). CDR3 region: CSARAWGASGANVLTF. The DNA of the CDR3 is TGCAGTGCTAGAGCCTGGGGGGCCTCTGGGGCCAACGTCCTGACTTTC.

This clonotype has at least ten counts. The rearrangement uses TRBV2 and TRBJ2-2, with 7 bases identical to TRBD2. This CDR3 is 16 amino acids long. V was clipped by 3 bases and J by 7 bases; unmatched bases: 11. Germline CDR1 and CDR2: SNHLY and FYNNEI. The chain's CDR3 is CASSEGGNPAGGELFF. In DNA form, the CDR3 reads TGTGCCAGCAGTGAGGGAGGGAACCCTGCCGGCGGGGAGCTGTTTTTT.

In its sample, this clonotype was seen many times. The rearrangement links TRBV18 to TRBJ2-1, with a possible D match to TRBD2 (5 bases). Germline V CDR1 and CDR2: KGHSH, LQKENI. V lost 3 bases, J lost 3 bases, and 9 bases lay in between. The CDR3 has 14 amino acids. CDR3 sequence: CASSPSGDYNEQFF. CDR3 sequence (DNA): TGTGCCAGCTCACCGTCCGGGGACTACAATGAGCAGTTCTTC.

V usage is TRBV2 and J usage is TRBJ1-2, with TRBD1 matching over 7 bases. V dropped 3 bases and J dropped 5; count of bases not matched to a gene: 9. CDR1 and CDR2 from the germline V gene are SNHLY and FYNNEI. This CDR3 has 15 amino acids. The CDR3 DNA reads TGTGCCAGCAGTGACCCCAGACAGGGTAATTATGGCTACACCTTC. It encodes CASSDPRQGNYGYTF.